These T cell receptor beta chains were read from a single sample in a study of blood T cell repertoires in COVID-19. Some clones are missing from TCRdb's copy, which holds only in-frame ones; the method was immunoSEQ multiplex PCR. The profile shows 150,000 to 200,000 clones, over 75% of them singletons. Source material: PBMCs or T cells enriched from blood (not recorded which). The receptors shown here come from a young woman who had recovered from COVID-19. Both conserved end residues are part of each CDR3. Fields, in order: clone size, D gene, V gene, J gene, CDR3 protein, CDR3 DNA. A D gene is named only where the DNA matches it firmly. Expanded clones get a size class; other rows say once, few or many, or leave the size out.

>NA|TRBD2|TRBV5-1|TRBJ2-4
CASSPELAENIQYF
TGCGCCAGCAGCCCTGAACTAGCGGAAAACATTCAGTACTTC
>NA|NA|TRBV7-9|TRBJ2-1
CASSRTASYNEQFF
TGTGCCAGCAGTAGGACAGCCTCCTACAATGAGCAGTTCTTC
>NA|NA|TRBV4-2|TRBJ1-1
CASSQAGNTEAFF
TGTGCCAGCAGCCAAGCGGGGAACACTGAAGCTTTCTTT
>NA|NA|TRBV28|TRBJ1-6
CASRYTGNSYNSPLHF
TGTGCCAGCAGATACACAGGAAACTCCTATAATTCACCCCTCCACTTT
>NA|NA|TRBV19|TRBJ1-2
CASRLDPGAGYGYTF
TGTGCCAGTAGACTAGACCCCGGAGCCGGCTATGGCTACACCTTC
>once|TRBD2|TRBV6-5|TRBJ2-1
CASSYSGLVDWQFF
TGTGCCAGCAGTTACTCAGGACTAGTCGATTGGCAGTTCTTC
>NA|NA|TRBV24-1|TRBJ2-7
CATSSPDVLTHGQYF
TGTGCCACCAGTTCTCCCGATGTCCTCACCCACGGGCAGTACTTC
>NA|NA|TRBV29-1|TRBJ1-2
CSVEQAHGYTF
TGCAGCGTTGAACAGGCTCATGGCTACACCTTC
>NA|NA|TRBV10-3|TRBJ1-2
CAISGHLYGYTF
TGTGCCATCAGTGGACATCTCTATGGCTACACCTTC
>NA|TRBD1|TRBV25-1|TRBJ2-5
CASTSWGTGGTETQYF
TGTGCCAGCACCTCCTGGGGGACAGGGGGCACGGAGACCCAGTACTTC
>NA|TRBD1|TRBV11-3|TRBJ2-7
CASSFTGEESYEQYF
TGTGCCAGCAGCTTTACAGGGGAAGAATCCTACGAGCAGTACTTC
>once|NA|TRBV5-1|TRBJ2-7
CASSLATLGSPHEQYF
TGCGCCAGCAGCCTCGCGACGCTCGGGAGTCCCCACGAGCAGTACTTC
>NA|TRBD2|TRBV11-3|TRBJ2-3
CASSSSGLTDTQYF
TGTGCCAGCAGCTCTAGCGGGCTCACAGATACGCAGTATTTT
>NA|NA|TRBV7-8|TRBJ1-3
CASSLALTGAGNTIYF
TGTGCCAGCAGCTTAGCGCTGACGGGGGCTGGAAACACCATATATTTT
>few|NA|TRBV12-2|TRBJ2-7
CASRPPGPFNEQYF
TGTGCAAGTCGCCCCCCTGGCCCGTTTAACGAGCAGTACTTC
>once|TRBD1|TRBV6-4|TRBJ2-7
CASSETGKGEQYF
TGTGCCAGCAGTGAGACAGGGAAGGGCGAGCAGTACTTC
>NA|TRBD1|TRBV4-1|TRBJ1-2
CASSPRQGNNYGYTF
TGCGCCAGCAGCCCACGACAGGGGAATAACTATGGCTACACCTTC
>NA|NA|TRBV21-1|TRBJ2-7
CASSKLGRVSYEQYF
TGTGCCAGCAGCAAATTAGGCAGGGTAAGCTACGAGCAGTACTTC
>NA|NA|TRBV27|TRBJ2-1
CASSFGRNNEQFF
TGTGCCAGCAGTTTTGGGAGAAACAATGAGCAGTTCTTC
>NA|TRBD1|TRBV30|TRBJ1-1
CAWRGRTGPTEAFF
TGTGCCTGGAGGGGACGGACAGGGCCCACTGAAGCTTTCTTT
>NA|NA|TRBV6-5|TRBJ2-2
CASGFTGELFF
TGTGCCAGCGGCTTTACCGGGGAGCTGTTTTTT
>NA|TRBD2|TRBV29-1|TRBJ2-1
CSVERLAGYNEQFF
TGCAGCGTTGAACGGCTAGCGGGGTACAATGAGCAGTTCTTC
>NA|NA|TRBV4-1|TRBJ1-2
CASSQTPGLNYGYTF
TGCGCCAGCAGCCAGACCCCAGGGCTTAACTATGGCTACACCTTC
>NA|NA|TRBV10-1|TRBJ2-3
CASSDGLLIDTQYF
TGCGCCAGCAGTGATGGACTACTCATAGATACGCAGTATTTT
>NA|NA|TRBV30|TRBJ1-2
CAWTATGRGYTF
TGTGCCTGGACAGCAACAGGACGAGGCTACACCTTC
>NA|NA|TRBV5-6|TRBJ1-2
CASNAYIQADGYTF
TGTGCCAGCAACGCTTACATACAGGCGGATGGCTACACCTTC
>NA|TRBD1|TRBV10-1|TRBJ1-2
CASRATGGLGGYTF
TGCGCCAGCAGAGCGACAGGGGGACTCGGTGGCTACACCTTC
>NA|NA|TRBV30|TRBJ1-5
CAWSVRQDIFSNQPQHF
TGTGCCTGGAGTGTACGACAGGACATCTTTAGCAATCAGCCCCAGCATTTT
>NA|NA|TRBV2|TRBJ2-2
CARSEEGPGSSGELFF
TGTGCCCGCAGTGAGGAGGGACCCGGTTCCTCCGGGGAGCTGTTTTTT
>NA|TRBD2|TRBV12-5|TRBJ2-3
CASGLRTSGRGADTQYF
TGTGCTAGTGGTTTGAGAACTAGCGGGAGAGGGGCAGATACGCAGTATTTT
>NA|TRBD2|TRBV6-5|TRBJ2-2
CASSPSGGFTGELFF
TGTGCCAGCTCTCCTAGCGGGGGGTTCACCGGGGAGCTGTTTTTT
>NA|TRBD1|TRBV7-9|TRBJ1-4
CASSITGGIEKLFF
TGTGCCAGCAGCATAACAGGGGGCATTGAAAAACTGTTTTTT
>NA|NA|TRBV20-1|TRBJ2-1
CSATGYNEQFF
TGCAGTGCTACCGGGTACAATGAGCAGTTCTTC
>NA|NA|TRBV29-1|TRBJ2-5
CSVAHLGQIVKETQYF
TGCAGCGTTGCACATCTGGGGCAGATAGTTAAAGAGACCCAGTACTTC
>NA|NA|TRBV21-1|TRBJ2-2
CASSRRQGASTGELFF
TGTGCCAGCAGCAGACGACAGGGGGCTAGCACCGGGGAGCTGTTTTTT
>once|TRBD1|TRBV18|TRBJ1-1
CASSPGTGVATEAFF
TGTGCCAGCTCACCCGGGACAGGGGTGGCAACTGAAGCTTTCTTT
>medium-sized|TRBD2|TRBV27|TRBJ2-1
CASSPNSGGPSGEQFF
TGTGCCAGCAGTCCGAATAGCGGGGGGCCCTCTGGTGAGCAGTTCTTC